This TCR beta chain originates from a study of spatial heterogeneity in lung cancer. Study as a whole: Raw reads showed each unique TCR and UMI combination turning up more than ten times on average.

MiXCR, applied by TCRdb to the 5' RACE reads, yields one record per CDR3 protein. There are about 92,000 distinct CDR3 sequences in the sample; about an eighth occur only once, and about 40% lies in the top ten. The germline V gene encodes CDR1 MGHDK and CDR2 SYGVNS. J was trimmed by 4 bases and V by 8 bases; bases with no gene match: 7. The CDR3 is 13 residues long. As for time point: sample taken at primary tumor resection. The sequenced material consisted of unsorted whole RNA from tumor, nontumor lung or frozen PBMC. There are a few counts of this clonotype. The TCR originated in a male donor with early-stage non-small cell lung cancer. Material: PBMCs, obtained at surgery. The chain combines TRBV25-1 with TRBJ1-1; 7 nucleotides agree with TRBD1. The CDR3 loop is CASLTGVGTEAFF. CDR3 sequence (DNA): TGTGCCAGCCTTACAGGGGTGGGCACTGAAGCTTTCTTT. Supplemented by reference TRBV25-1 and TRBJ1-1, the full variable domain reads EADIYQTPRYLVIGTGKKITLECSQTMGHDKMYWYQQDPGMELHLIHYSYGVNSTEKGDLSSESTVSRIRTEHFPLTLESARPSHTSQYLCASLTGVGTEAFFGQGTRLTVV.